This record looks at one T cell receptor (beta chain) sequence and its context. This specimen comes from a study of blood T cell repertoires in COVID-19. In the authors' methods: Estimated nucleated cell counts came from reference gene primer amplification. The method was immunoSEQ multiplex PCR; TCRdb's version includes in-frame clones alone and lacks a portion of them. V and J calls and clone size are copied from that table; D and trimming were computed from the DNA. The sample has around 260,000 clones, approximately 83% seen once. Trimming removed 5 bases from V and 9 bases from J, with 20 bases in between. From germline, CDR1 is MDHEN and CDR2 SYDVKM. CDR3 length: 15 amino acids.

The specimen was peripheral blood. The TCR originated in a woman in her forties or fifties who had recovered from COVID-19. The chain is built from TRBV28 and TRBJ2-4, with D possibly TRBD1 on 8 matching bases. The CDR3 loop is CASSPLGQGGSIQYF. CDR3 coding DNA: TGTGCCAGCAGTCCCCTCGGACAGGGAGGGTCCATTCAGTACTTC.